These 27 T cell receptor beta chains were sequenced from one sample in a study of T cell responses to AZD1222 COVID-19 vaccine. Some clones are missing from TCRdb's copy, which holds only in-frame ones; the method was immunoSEQ multiplex PCR. The sample holds about 45,000 clones; 80% are singletons and the top ten take about 20%. The sequencing here drew on peripheral blood, taken 28 days after the second dose of the MenACWY control vaccine. These receptors were taken from an adult who received the MenACWY meningococcal vaccine as a control.

J is TRBJ1-2 and V is TRBV28; D gene uncertain. CDR3 length equals 12 residues. Looked up from germline, CDR1 is MDHEN and CDR2 is SYDVKM. The V end lost 10 bases, the J end lost 6 bases, and 15 bases lay between the germline ends. The CDR3 spells CATSAVGDGYTF. CDR3 DNA: TGTGCCACCTCAGCGGTTGGCGATGGCTACACCTTC.

The rearrangement uses TRBV2 and TRBJ1-5, with TRBD1 as a possible D gene (6 bases). With 7 bases removed from V and 2 bases from J, the gap between germline ends came to 9 bases. The germline V gene has CDR1 SNHLY and CDR2 FYNNEI. CDR3 length: 13 amino acids. CDR3 amino acids: CASTRQGNQPQHF. CDR3 sequence (DNA): TGTGCCAGCACCCGACAGGGCAATCAGCCCCAGCATTTT.

The chain uses TRBV13 and TRBJ2-5; D is unclear. The CDR3 loop spans 12 amino acids. CDR1 is PRHDT and CDR2 is FYEKMQ in the germline V gene (reference sequence). V was cut by 0 bases and J by 1 base, with 0 bases left in between. This chain's CDR3 is CASSLGQETQYF. The CDR3 DNA is TGTGCCAGCAGCTTAGGCCAAGAGACCCAGTACTTC.

The V call is TRBV5-1, the J call TRBJ1-1; a possible D gene is TRBD1 (6 bases). CDR3 length: 15 amino acids. With 5 bases removed from V and 6 bases from J, the gap between germline ends came to 20 bases. Germline V CDR1 and CDR2: SGHRS, YFSETQ. The CDR3 nucleotides are TGCGCCAGCAGTATGGGGGCAGGGTGGGCTCCTGAAGCTTTCTTT. Encoded protein: CASSMGAGWAPEAFF. Filled out from reference TRBV5-1 and TRBJ1-1, the complete variable domain reads KAGVTQTPRYLIKTRGQQVTLSCSPISGHRSVSWYQQTPGQGLQFLFEYFSETQRNKGNFPGRFSGRQFSNSRSEMNVSTLELGDSALYLCASSMGAGWAPEAFFGQGTRLTVV.

The V gene is TRBV28, the J gene TRBJ1-2, with no clear D. Germline CDR1 MDHEN, CDR2 SYDVKM. CDR3 length: 11 residues. Trimming cost V 8 bases and J 1 base, with 5 bases left between them. CDR3 DNA sequence: TGTGCCAGCCAGGTTAACTATGGCTACACCTTC. Its translation: CASQVNYGYTF.

The rearrangement joins TRBV4-2 to TRBJ2-3, with TRBD2 matching over 8 bases. The CDR3 totals 17 residues. In germline, CDR1 is LGHNA, CDR2 YNFKEQ. V shed 0 bases and J 1 base; nucleotides not matched to a gene: 6. CDR3: CASSQDRSGSGTDTQYF. The CDR3 DNA follows: TGTGCCAGCAGCCAAGATAGGAGCGGGAGTGGCACAGATACGCAGTATTTT.

The chain couples TRBV18 to TRBJ2-1; TRBD2 matches at 7 bases. CDR1 and CDR2 (germline): KGHSH, LQKENI. V lost 1 base, J lost 1 base, and 7 bases stayed unmatched. This CDR3 is 17 amino acids long. In nucleotides, the CDR3 is TGTGCCAGCTCACCACTGCCAGCGGGAAGTTCCTACAATGAGCAGTTCTTC. Encoded protein: CASSPLPAGSSYNEQFF.

The rearrangement links TRBV5-1 to TRBJ1-6; tentative D call: TRBD1 (6 bases). The length of the CDR3 is 17 residues. Germline V lookup: CDR1 SGHRS, CDR2 YFSETQ. Trimming pared 4 bases from V and 0 bases from J, leaving 14 bases between. The CDR3 region is CASSVGQPSSYNSPLHF. DNA for the CDR3: TGCGCCAGCAGCGTCGGACAGCCGAGCTCCTATAATTCACCCCTCCACTTT.

The chain is built from TRBV11-2 and TRBJ1-5; 7 bases map to TRBD1. J was trimmed by 2 bases and V by 5 bases; bases with no gene match: 9. There are 16 residues in the CDR3. Germline CDR1 is SGHAT and CDR2 is FQNNGV. The CDR3: CASSQTGVGGNQPQHF. CDR3 DNA sequence: TGTGCCAGCAGCCAAACAGGGGTTGGTGGCAATCAGCCCCAGCATTTT.

This clone was recorded once. The J gene is TRBJ2-5, the V gene TRBV5-4; the D gene is possibly TRBD2 (6 bases). In germline, CDR1 is SGHNT, CDR2 YYREEE (reference sequence). This CDR3 has 13 amino acids. Between the trimmed V and J ends, which lost 4 bases and 5 bases, there was a span of 12 bases. CDR3 amino acids: CASSQPGRETQYF. CDR3 nucleotides: TGTGCCAGCAGCCAACCAGGGAGGGAGACCCAGTACTTC.

The CDR3 region has the DNA TGCACCAGCAGCCAAGATATAAGGTTTACGGACACCGGGGAGCTGTTTTTT. Translating it yields CTSSQDIRFTDTGELFF. The V gene is TRBV1, the J gene TRBJ2-2. TRBV1 is a recognized pseudogene. There are 17 residues in the CDR3.

V gene TRBV3-1 (or the pseudogene TRBV3-2) combines with J gene TRBJ1-1; D might be TRBD1 (6 bases). Trimming cost V 3 bases and J 6 bases, with 11 bases left between them. Germline-derived CDR1 and CDR2 are LGHDT and YNNKEL (reference sequence). The CDR3 sequence is 13 residues long. The CDR3 reads CASSQLQGSEAFF. The CDR3 region has the DNA TGTGCCAGCAGCCAGCTACAGGGTTCTGAAGCTTTCTTT.

This clone is medium-sized. V and J are TRBV28 and TRBJ1-6, with a weak D call TRBD1 (6 bases). The CDR3 loop spans 18 amino acids. Germline V gene lookup returns CDR1 MDHEN and CDR2 SYDVKM. The ends were cut back, 7 bases at V and 5 bases at J, with 24 bases in the middle. CDR3 coding DNA: TGTGCCAGCAATCTTGTCCCTTTCCAGGGGAATAATAATTCACCCCTCCACTTT. Amino acid sequence: CASNLVPFQGNNNSPLHF.

V usage is TRBV4-2 and J usage is TRBJ1-1; no reliable D call. This CDR3 is built from 12 residues. The germline gives CDR1 LGHNA, CDR2 YNFKEQ. The V gene lost 2 bases and the J gene lost 0 bases, with 1 base spanning the gap. In nucleotides, the CDR3 is TGTGCCAGCAGCCAATTGAACACTGAAGCTTTCTTT. Residues: CASSQLNTEAFF.

This clone was observed a single time. The chain is built from TRBV6-5 and TRBJ2-3, with D unresolved. Looked up from germline, CDR1 is MNHEY and CDR2 is SVGAGI. Trimming pared 3 bases from V and 2 bases from J, leaving 6 bases between. The CDR3 covers 13 residues. CDR3 in amino acids: CASSYTVTDTQYF. The DNA of the CDR3 is TGTGCCAGCAGTTATACGGTCACAGATACGCAGTATTTT.

The chain links TRBV5-5 to TRBJ2-7; D possibly corresponds to TRBD2 (6 bases). V lost 0 bases and J 8 bases, leaving 9 bases between the germline ends. The V gene's germline CDR1 is SGHKS and CDR2 YYEKEE (reference sequence). The CDR3 spans 12 residues. The CDR3 spells CASSLGGAQQYF. Written as DNA, the CDR3 is TGTGCCAGCAGCTTGGGCGGGGCTCAGCAGTACTTC.

This sequence joins TRBV5-6 and TRBJ1-4, with unresolved D. This CDR3 contains 16 residues. Between the trimmed V and J ends, which lost 2 bases and 1 base, there was a span of 12 bases. CDR1 is SGHDT and CDR2 is YYEEEE in the germline V gene. The CDR3 bases are TGTGCCAGCAGCTTTGGAACGGGGTTAACTAATGAAAAACTGTTTTTT. This codes for CASSFGTGLTNEKLFF.

The rearrangement uses TRBV12-5 and TRBJ2-3, with 8 bases identical to TRBD2. The CDR3 runs 12 residues. In germline, CDR1 is LGHNT, CDR2 FRNRAP. The J segment lost 9 bases and the V segment lost 5 bases, leaving 4 bases of the junction unmatched. This CDR3 reads CASGEGLATQYF. The CDR3 coding sequence is TGTGCTAGTGGTGAAGGACTAGCAACGCAGTATTTT.

The table lists this clone with a count of one. The chain couples TRBV5-6 to TRBJ1-5; 8 bases match TRBD1. After removal of 3 bases from V and 5 bases from J, the junction contained 4 bases not matched to a gene. This CDR3 is 14 amino acids long. Germline V gene data show CDR1 as SGHDT and CDR2 as YYEEEE. This CDR3 is CASSSYRGDQPQHF. The CDR3 nucleotides are TGTGCCAGCAGCTCCTACAGGGGGGATCAGCCCCAGCATTTT. Filled out from reference TRBV5-6 and TRBJ1-5, the complete variable domain reads DAGVTQSPTHLIKTRGQQVTLRCSPKSGHDTVSWYQQALGQGPQFIFQYYEEEERQRGNFPDRFSGHQFPNYSSELNVNALLLGDSALYLCASSSYRGDQPQHFGDGTRLSIL.

This chain links TRBV7-9 with TRBJ1-1; 7 positions agree with TRBD1. CDR1 SEHNR and CDR2 FQNEAQ come from the germline V gene (reference sequence). Losses at the gene ends were 0 bases for V and 6 bases for J; bases not matched to a gene: 13. The CDR3 has 17 amino acids. CDR3 in amino acids: CASSLAFSGGVRAEAFF. The CDR3 nucleotides are TGTGCCAGCAGCTTAGCTTTTTCAGGGGGGGTGCGTGCTGAAGCTTTCTTT.

J is TRBJ2-3 and V is TRBV2, with D uncertain. There are 13 residues in the CDR3. Trimming cost V 5 bases and J 2 bases, with 8 bases left between them. Germline CDR1 SNHLY, CDR2 FYNNEI. The CDR3: CASSLPFTDTQYF. The CDR3 nucleotides read TGTGCCAGCAGTCTTCCCTTCACAGATACGCAGTATTTT.

The chain employs TRBV29-1 and TRBJ1-1; D is possibly TRBD1 (6 bases). The CDR3 totals 14 residues. CDR1 and CDR2 from the germline V gene are SQVTM and ANQGSEA. V shed 0 bases and J shed 8 bases, with 16 bases lying between them. This chain's CDR3 is CSVEDLGGDREAFF. The CDR3 nucleotides are TGCAGCGTTGAAGATCTAGGGGGGGATAGGGAAGCTTTCTTT.

The chain joins TRBV5-1 to TRBJ2-4, with D maybe TRBD1 (5 bases). Trimming left V 4 bases short and J 8 bases short, with 13 bases between. The length of the CDR3 is 13 residues. Germline-derived CDR1 and CDR2 are SGHRS and YFSETQ. This chain's CDR3 is CASSGADHYIQYF. CDR3 sequence (DNA): TGCGCCAGCAGCGGGGCCGACCACTACATTCAGTACTTC.

The rearrangement links TRBV4-1 to TRBJ1-1, with D maybe TRBD1 (6 bases). Germline-derived CDR1 and CDR2 are MGHRA and YSYEKL. Between the trimmed V and J ends, which lost 0 bases and 5 bases, there was a span of 13 bases. CDR3 length equals 15 residues. CDR3 DNA: TGCGCCAGCAGCCAAGATGAGGGGGGCAGGACTGAAGCTTTCTTT. Translation gives CASSQDEGGRTEAFF.

The chain links TRBV18 to TRBJ2-3; tentatively, D is TRBD1 or TRBD2 (5 bases each). The germline V gene encodes CDR1 KGHSH and CDR2 LQKENI. This CDR3 has 14 amino acids. The germline V and J ends were trimmed by 1 base and 3 bases, with 8 bases remaining between them. The CDR3 nucleotides read TGTGCCAGCTCACCACGGGGGTCGACAGATACGCAGTATTTT. Its translation is CASSPRGSTDTQYF.

This clone was counted a single time. The chain is built from TRBV18 and TRBJ2-3; the D is unclear. Germline lookup yields CDR1 KGHSH and CDR2 LQKENI. V lost 0 bases and J lost 3, with 7 bases in between. The length of the CDR3 is 14 residues. The CDR3, as DNA: TGTGCCAGCTCACCACCGTCACCTACAGATACGCAGTATTTT. It encodes CASSPPSPTDTQYF. The variable domain in full, completed from reference TRBV18 and TRBJ2-3, reads NAGVMQNPRHLVRRRGQEARLRCSPMKGHSHVYWYRQLPEEGLKFMVYLQKENIIDESGMPKERFSAEFPKEGPSILRIQQVVRGDSAAYFCASSPPSPTDTQYFGPGTRLTVL.

V is TRBV6-6 and J is TRBJ1-4, with unresolved D. Looked up from germline, CDR1 is MNHNY and CDR2 is SVGAGI (reference sequence). This CDR3 contains 13 residues. Trimming pared 7 bases from V and 4 bases from J, leaving 10 bases between. DNA of the CDR3: TGTGCCAGCATGGTCGGGAATAATGAAAAACTGTTTTTT. Its translation: CASMVGNNEKLFF.